This T cell receptor (beta chain) derives from a study of blood T cell repertoires in COVID-19 (dated by TCRdb to about 2020). Context from the whole study: Samples covering the acute and convalescent phases of COVID-19 were provided by collaborators in the United States, Italy and Spain. The prospective study material was composed of cDNA or gDNA derived from T cells, B-cell-depleted T cells, or PBMCs. The dataset comprised deeply sampled blood TCRbeta repertoires from subjects exposed to, actively infected with, or recovered from COVID-19. The repertoires were made available in a free public database intended to serve as a resource for research on the immune response to SARS-CoV-2. Samples came from the ongoing ImmuneRACE study (first 160 participants) plus 1,254 subjects from 6 global collaborators. Sample metadata almost always included a de-identified subject ID, COVID-19 status, age in years and sex. HLA class I and class II types, where available, came from metadata supplied by the sample provider rather than from assay-based typing.

The collaborating institutions used their own protocols to collect whole blood in K2EDTA tubes. For TCRbeta analysis, collaborator samples were shipped as frozen whole blood, as isolated PBMCs, or as DNA extracted from either sample type. The immunoSEQ Assay, a bias-controlled multiplex PCR, was used to amplify TCRbeta CDR3 regions from genomic DNA. As for the original processing: The number of nucleated cells in each sample was estimated from the amplification of reference gene primers within the assay. To quantify the absolute abundance of each unique TCRbeta CDR3 rearrangement, sequence reads were collapsed and filtered. For each sample, productive Simpson clonality was calculated as the square root of Simpson's diversity index across productive rearrangements. TCRdb took this table from immuneACCESS and kept in-frame rearrangements with V and J called. Such tables lack part of the clones; where checked against another copy, unresolved V genes explain under half of the gap, and the rest is unexplained. From that table come the V and J calls and clone size; the DNA was used to work out D and trimming. The sample yields 450,000 to 500,000 clones; around 85% were counted once. The ten biggest clones cover 3.2% of the sample.

From the cysteine through the phenylalanine, the CDR3 covers 14 amino acids. Only the CDR3 region is kept as DNA, spanning 42 bases read in frame from base 1. In the germline V gene (reference sequence), CDR1 corresponds to LGHDT and CDR2 to YNNKEL. V trim: 8 bases; J trim: 7 bases; unmatched bases: 7. The paper as a whole reports these results and caveats: The amount of clinical and demographic metadata varied by source and participant and was provided uncurated.

Note on this clone: Its antigen remains unidentified. No clone much larger than this one lies a single base away; base qualities are absent.

The specimen sequenced was peripheral blood. The clonotype was recovered from a human donor in a cohort sampled during active COVID-19. The V and J segments used are TRBV3-1 (or the pseudogene TRBV3-2) and TRBJ2-1, with 11 bases aligning to TRBD2. The CDR3 has the sequence CASSGLAEGNEQFF. In nucleotides, the sequence is TGTGCCAGCTCGGGACTAGCGGAGGGGAATGAGCAGTTCTTC.